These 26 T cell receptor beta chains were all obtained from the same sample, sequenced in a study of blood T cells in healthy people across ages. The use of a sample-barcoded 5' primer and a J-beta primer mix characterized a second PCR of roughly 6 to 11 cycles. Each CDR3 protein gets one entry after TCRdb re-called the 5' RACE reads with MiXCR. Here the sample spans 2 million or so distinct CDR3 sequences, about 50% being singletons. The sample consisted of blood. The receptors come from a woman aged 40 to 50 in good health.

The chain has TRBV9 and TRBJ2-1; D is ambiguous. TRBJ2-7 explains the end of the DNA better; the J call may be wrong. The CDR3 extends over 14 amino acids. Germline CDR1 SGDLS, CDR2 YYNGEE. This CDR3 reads CASSVGGPAYEQYF. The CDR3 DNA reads TGTGCCAGCAGCGTAGGAGGACCAGCCTACGAGCAGTACTTC.

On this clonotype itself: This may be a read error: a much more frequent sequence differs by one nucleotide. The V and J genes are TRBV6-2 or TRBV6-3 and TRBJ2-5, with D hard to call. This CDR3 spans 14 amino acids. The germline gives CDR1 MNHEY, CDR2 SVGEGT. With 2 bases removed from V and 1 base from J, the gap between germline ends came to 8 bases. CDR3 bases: TGTGCCAGCAGTTACGGAAGTGTCCAAGAGACCCAGTACTTC. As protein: CASSYGSVQETQYF.

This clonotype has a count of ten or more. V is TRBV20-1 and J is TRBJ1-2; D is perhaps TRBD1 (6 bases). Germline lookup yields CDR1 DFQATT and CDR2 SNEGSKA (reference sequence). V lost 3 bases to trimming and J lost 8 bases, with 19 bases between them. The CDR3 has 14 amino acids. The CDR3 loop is CSASFFEAGVGYTF. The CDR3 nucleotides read TGCAGTGCTAGTTTTTTTGAGGCAGGGGTCGGCTACACCTTC.

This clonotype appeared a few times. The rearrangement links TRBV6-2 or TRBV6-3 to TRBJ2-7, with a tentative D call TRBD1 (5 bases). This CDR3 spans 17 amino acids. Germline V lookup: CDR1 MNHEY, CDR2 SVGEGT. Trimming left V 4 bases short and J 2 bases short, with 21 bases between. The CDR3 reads CASSFTGRPKRPYEQYF. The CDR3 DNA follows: TGTGCCAGCAGTTTCACAGGACGACCGAAAAGACCCTACGAGCAGTACTTC.

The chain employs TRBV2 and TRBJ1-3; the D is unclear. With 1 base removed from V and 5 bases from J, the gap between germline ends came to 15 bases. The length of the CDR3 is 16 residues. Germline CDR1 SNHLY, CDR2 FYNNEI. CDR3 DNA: TGTGCCAGCAGTGAAGACACCGACCTATGGAGAAACACCATATATTTT. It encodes CASSEDTDLWRNTIYF.

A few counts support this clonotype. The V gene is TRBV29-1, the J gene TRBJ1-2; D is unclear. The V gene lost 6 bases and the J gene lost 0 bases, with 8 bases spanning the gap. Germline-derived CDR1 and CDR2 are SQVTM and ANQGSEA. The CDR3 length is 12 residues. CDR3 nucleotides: TGCAGCGTCGGGCGGGCTAACTATGGCTACACCTTC. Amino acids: CSVGRANYGYTF.

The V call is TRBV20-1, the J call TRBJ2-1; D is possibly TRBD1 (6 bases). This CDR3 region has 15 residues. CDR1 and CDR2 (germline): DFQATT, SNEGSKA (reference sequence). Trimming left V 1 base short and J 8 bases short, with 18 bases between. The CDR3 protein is CSARGPRAGDDEQFF. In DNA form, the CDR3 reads TGCAGTGCTAGAGGTCCAAGGGCAGGGGACGATGAGCAGTTCTTC.

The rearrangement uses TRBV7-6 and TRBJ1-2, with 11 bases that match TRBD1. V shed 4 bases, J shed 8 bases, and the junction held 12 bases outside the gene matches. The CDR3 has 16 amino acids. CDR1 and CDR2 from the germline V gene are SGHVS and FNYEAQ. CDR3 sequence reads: CASSWTGGPPARGYTF. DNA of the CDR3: TGTGCCAGCAGCTGGACAGGGGGCCCGCCGGCGAGAGGCTACACCTTC. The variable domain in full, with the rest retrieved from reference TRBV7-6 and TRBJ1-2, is GAGVSQSPRYKVTKRGQDVALRCDPISGHVSLYWYRQALGQGPEFLTYFNYEAQQDKSGLPNDRFSAERPEGSISTLTIQRTEQRDSAMYRCASSWTGGPPARGYTFGSGTRLTVV.

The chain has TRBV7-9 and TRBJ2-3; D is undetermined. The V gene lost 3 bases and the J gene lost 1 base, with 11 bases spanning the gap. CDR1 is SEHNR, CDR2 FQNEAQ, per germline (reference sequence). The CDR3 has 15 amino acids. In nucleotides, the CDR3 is TGTGCCAGCAGCTTCGGCCCCGTGCGCACAGATACGCAGTATTTT. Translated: CASSFGPVRTDTQYF.

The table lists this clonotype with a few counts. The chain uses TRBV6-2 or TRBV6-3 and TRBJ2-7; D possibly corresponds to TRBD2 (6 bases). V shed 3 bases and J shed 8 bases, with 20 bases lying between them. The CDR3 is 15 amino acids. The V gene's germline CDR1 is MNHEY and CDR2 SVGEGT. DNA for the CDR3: TGTGCCAGCAGTTATAATTCGGACGGGGGATGGAAGCAGTACTTC. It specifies CASSYNSDGGWKQYF.

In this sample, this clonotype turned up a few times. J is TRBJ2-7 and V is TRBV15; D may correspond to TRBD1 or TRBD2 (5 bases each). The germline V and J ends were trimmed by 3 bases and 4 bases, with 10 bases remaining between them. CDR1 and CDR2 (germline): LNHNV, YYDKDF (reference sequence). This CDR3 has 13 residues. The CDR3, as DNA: TGTGCCACCAGCAGGGGGACGGTTTACGAGCAGTACTTC. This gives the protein CATSRGTVYEQYF.

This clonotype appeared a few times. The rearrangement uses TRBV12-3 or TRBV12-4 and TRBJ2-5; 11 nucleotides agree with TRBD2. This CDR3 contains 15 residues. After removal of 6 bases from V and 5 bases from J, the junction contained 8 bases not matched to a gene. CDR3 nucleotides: TGTGCCAGCAGCAAACTAGCGGGGGTAGTGGAGACCCAGTACTTC. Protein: CASSKLAGVVETQYF.

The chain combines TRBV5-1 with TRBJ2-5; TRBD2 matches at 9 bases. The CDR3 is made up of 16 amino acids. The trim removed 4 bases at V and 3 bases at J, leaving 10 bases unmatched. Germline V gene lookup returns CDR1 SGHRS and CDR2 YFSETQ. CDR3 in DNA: TGCGCCAGCAGCCCCTCCCCGACTAGCGGAGAAGAGACCCAGTACTTC. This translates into CASSPSPTSGEETQYF.

Here the CDR3 reads CASSLTDWGSTGELFF. The DNA for the CDR3 is TGCGCCAGCAGCCTAACGGATTGGGGCAGCACCGGGGAGCTGTTTTTT. The V call is TRBV4-1, the J call TRBJ2-2; possibly TRBD1 for D (5 bases). The germline CDR1 and CDR2 sequences are MGHRA and YSYEKL. V lost 4 bases to trimming and J lost 4 bases, with 16 bases between them. The CDR3 is 16 residues long.

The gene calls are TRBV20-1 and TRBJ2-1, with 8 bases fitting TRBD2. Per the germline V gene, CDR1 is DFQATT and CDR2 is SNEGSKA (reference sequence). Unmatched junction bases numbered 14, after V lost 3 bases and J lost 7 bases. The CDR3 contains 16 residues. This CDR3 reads CSARQRGPACCNEQFF. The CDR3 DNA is TGCAGTGCTAGGCAGCGGGGGCCAGCATGTTGTAATGAGCAGTTCTTC.

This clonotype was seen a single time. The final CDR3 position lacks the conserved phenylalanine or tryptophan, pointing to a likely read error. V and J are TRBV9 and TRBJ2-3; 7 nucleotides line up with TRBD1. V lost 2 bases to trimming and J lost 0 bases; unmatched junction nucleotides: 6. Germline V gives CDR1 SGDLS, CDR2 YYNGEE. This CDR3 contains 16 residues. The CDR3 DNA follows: TGTGCCAGCAGCGTTTTTGACAGGGCTAGCACAGATACGCAGTATCTT. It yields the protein CASSVFDRASTDTQYL.

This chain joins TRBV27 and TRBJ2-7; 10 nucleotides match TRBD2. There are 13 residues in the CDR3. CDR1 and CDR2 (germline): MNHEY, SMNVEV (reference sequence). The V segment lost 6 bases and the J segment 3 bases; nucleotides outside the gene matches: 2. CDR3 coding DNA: TGTGCCAGCAGACGGACTAGCGGCTACGAGCAGTACTTC. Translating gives CASRRTSGYEQYF.

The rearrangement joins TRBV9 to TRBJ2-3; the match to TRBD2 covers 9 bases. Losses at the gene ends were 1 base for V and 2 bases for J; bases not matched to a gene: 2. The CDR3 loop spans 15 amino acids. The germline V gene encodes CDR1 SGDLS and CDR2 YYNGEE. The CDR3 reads CASSVSSGVTDTQYF. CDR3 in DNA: TGTGCCAGCAGCGTATCTAGCGGGGTCACAGATACGCAGTATTTT.

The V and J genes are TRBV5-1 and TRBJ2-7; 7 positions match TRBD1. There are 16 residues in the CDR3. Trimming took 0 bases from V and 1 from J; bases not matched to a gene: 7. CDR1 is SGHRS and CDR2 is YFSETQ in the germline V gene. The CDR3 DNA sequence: TGCGCCAGCAGCTTGGAATCCCCGACAGGGTCCTACGAGCAGTACTTC. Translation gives CASSLESPTGSYEQYF. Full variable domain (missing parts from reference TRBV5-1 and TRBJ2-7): KAGVTQTPRYLIKTRGQQVTLSCSPISGHRSVSWYQQTPGQGLQFLFEYFSETQRNKGNFPGRFSGRQFSNSRSEMNVSTLELGDSALYLCASSLESPTGSYEQYFGPGTRLTVT.

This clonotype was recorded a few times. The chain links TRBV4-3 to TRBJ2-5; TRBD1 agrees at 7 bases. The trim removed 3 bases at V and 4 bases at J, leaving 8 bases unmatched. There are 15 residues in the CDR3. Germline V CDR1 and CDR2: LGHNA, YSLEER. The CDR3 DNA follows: TGCGCCAGCAGCCAGGGACAGACCGTCCGAGAGACCCAGTACTTC. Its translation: CASSQGQTVRETQYF.

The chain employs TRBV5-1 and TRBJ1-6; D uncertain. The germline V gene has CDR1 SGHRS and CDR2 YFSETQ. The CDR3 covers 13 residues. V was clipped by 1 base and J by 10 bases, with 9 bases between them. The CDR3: CASSLTPDSPLHF. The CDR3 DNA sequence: TGCGCCAGCAGCTTGACGCCAGACTCACCCCTCCACTTT.

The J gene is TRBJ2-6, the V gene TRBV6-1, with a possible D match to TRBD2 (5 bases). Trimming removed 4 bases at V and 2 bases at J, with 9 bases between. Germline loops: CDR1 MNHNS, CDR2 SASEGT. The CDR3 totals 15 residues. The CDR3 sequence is CASSVARAGANVLTF. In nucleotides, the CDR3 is TGTGCCAGCAGTGTAGCGAGGGCTGGGGCCAACGTCCTGACTTTC.

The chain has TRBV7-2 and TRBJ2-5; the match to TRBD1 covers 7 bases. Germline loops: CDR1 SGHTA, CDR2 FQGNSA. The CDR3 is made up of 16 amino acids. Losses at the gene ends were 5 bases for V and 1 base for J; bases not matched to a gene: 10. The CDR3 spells CASSQGVGSVQETQYF. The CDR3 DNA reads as TGTGCCAGCAGCCAGGGGGTAGGGTCGGTCCAAGAGACCCAGTACTTC. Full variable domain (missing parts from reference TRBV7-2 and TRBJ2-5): GAGVSQSPSNKVTEKGKDVELRCDPISGHTALYWYRQSLGQGLEFLIYFQGNSAPDKSGLPSDRFSAERTGGSVSTLTIQRTQQEDSAVYLCASSQGVGSVQETQYFGPGTRLLVL.

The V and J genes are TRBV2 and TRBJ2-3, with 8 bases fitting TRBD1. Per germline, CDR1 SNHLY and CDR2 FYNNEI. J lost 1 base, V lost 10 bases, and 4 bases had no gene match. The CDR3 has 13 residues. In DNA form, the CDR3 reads TGTGCCACAGGGGGCGAAGGCACAGATACGCAGTATTTT. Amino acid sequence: CATGGEGTDTQYF.

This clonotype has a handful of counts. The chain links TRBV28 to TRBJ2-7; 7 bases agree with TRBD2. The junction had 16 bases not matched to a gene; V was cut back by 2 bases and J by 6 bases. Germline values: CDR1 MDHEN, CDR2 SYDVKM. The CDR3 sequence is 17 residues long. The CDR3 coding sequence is TGTGCCAGCAGTTTAAGGCGGGGGAGATCCCTTTCAGGCGAGCAGTACTTC. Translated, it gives CASSLRRGRSLSGEQYF.

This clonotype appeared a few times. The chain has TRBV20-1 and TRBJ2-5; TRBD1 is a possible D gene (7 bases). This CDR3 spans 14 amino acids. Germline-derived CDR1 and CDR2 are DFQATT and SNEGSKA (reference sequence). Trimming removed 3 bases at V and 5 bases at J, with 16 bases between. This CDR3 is CSARLGGGRETQYF. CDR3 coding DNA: TGCAGTGCTAGGCTCGGAGGGGGCCGGGAGACCCAGTACTTC.